The 23 T cell receptor beta chains below come from one sample, sequenced in a study of blood T cell repertoires in COVID-19. Data came from immunoSEQ multiplex PCR; TCRdb stores just in-frame clones and leaves some out. Of about 87,000 clones listed, approximately 71% are singletons. What was sequenced was peripheral blood. The origin of the receptors is a woman between 50 and 59 years old with acute or convalescent COVID-19.

This chain joins TRBV21-1 and TRBJ1-2. TRBV21-1 is given as a pseudogene. The CDR3 is 16 residues long. CDR3 DNA sequence: TGTGCCAGCAGCAAAGTCAGGAGGGTCATCAACTATGGCTACACCTTC. Translation: CASSKVRRVINYGYTF.

This clone was detected only a few times. The genes are TRBV4-3 and TRBJ1-1; D uncertain. From germline, CDR1 is LGHNA and CDR2 YSLEER. V gave up 0 bases and J gave up 0 bases, with 8 bases separating them. This CDR3 spans 15 amino acids. The CDR3 loop reads CASSQEVELNTEAFF. The CDR3, as DNA: TGCGCCAGCAGCCAAGAGGTAGAGCTGAACACTGAAGCTTTCTTT.

The table lists this clone with a count of one. V gene TRBV12-1 combines with J gene TRBJ2-2; the listed D gene, TRBD2, was not tested against the DNA. TRBV12-1 has pseudogene status. The CDR3 spans 17 residues. CDR3 in DNA: TGTGCCATCAAGCGGGCTAGCGGGGGAACGAACACCGGGGAGCTGTTTTTT. It specifies CAIKRASGGTNTGELFF.

This clone occurred once. The chain has TRBV29-1 and TRBJ2-2; 10 bases are a match to TRBD2. Germline CDR1 reads SQVTM; CDR2 reads ANQGSEA. V shed 7 bases and J 4 bases; nucleotides not matched to a gene: 9. This CDR3 has 15 amino acids. The CDR3 DNA follows: TGCAGCGCCAGCGGGGGGGCCAGTAGCACCGGGGAGCTGTTTTTT. It encodes CSASGGASSTGELFF.

For the CDR3, the DNA is TGTGCCAGCCAGGACTCTAACTCCTACGAGCAGTACTTC. This sequence encodes CASQDSNSYEQYF. The chain couples TRBV7-2 to TRBJ2-7, with D perhaps TRBD2 (5 bases). The CDR3 spans 13 residues. The germline CDR1 and CDR2 sequences are SGHTA and FQGNSA. Deletions cut 8 bases from V and 0 bases from J, with 11 bases between.

The J gene is TRBJ1-2, the V gene TRBV5-4, with D possibly being TRBD1 (5 bases). The V gene lost 5 bases and the J gene lost 3 bases, with 14 bases spanning the gap. This CDR3 is 14 amino acids long. From germline, CDR1 is SGHNT and CDR2 YYREEE (reference sequence). CDR3 region: CASRPPGGDYGYTF. In nucleotides, the CDR3 is TGTGCCAGCAGGCCACCCGGGGGTGACTATGGCTACACCTTC.

This sequence joins TRBV9 and TRBJ2-5; 7 nucleotides align to TRBD2. This CDR3 is built from 16 residues. V lost 4 bases to trimming and J lost 1 base; unmatched junction nucleotides: 10. Germline CDR1 is SGDLS and CDR2 is YYNGEE. CDR3: CASSPHPGRVQETQYF. The CDR3 coding sequence is TGTGCCAGCAGCCCCCACCCAGGGAGGGTCCAAGAGACCCAGTACTTC.

V gene TRBV6-6 combines with J gene TRBJ1-2, with no clear D. The V gene's germline CDR1 is MNHNY and CDR2 SVGAGI (reference sequence). V was clipped by 7 bases and J by 4 bases, with 13 bases between them. The CDR3 contains 13 residues. The CDR3 reads CASTNGGLYGYTF. The CDR3, as DNA: TGTGCCAGCACAAACGGCGGTCTCTATGGCTACACCTTC.

The chain has TRBV12-3 or TRBV12-4 and TRBJ2-7; D may be TRBD1 (5 bases). V was clipped by 6 bases and J by 4 bases, with 13 bases between them. The CDR3 has 13 residues. The CDR3 spells CASRVDRRYEQYF. The CDR3, as DNA: TGTGCCAGCAGGGTAGACAGAAGGTACGAGCAGTACTTC.

This chain links TRBV15 with TRBJ2-4, with D perhaps TRBD1 (6 bases). Germline V gene data show CDR1 as LNHNV and CDR2 as YYDKDF (reference sequence). The CDR3 extends over 13 amino acids. V shed 0 bases and J shed 13 bases, with 13 bases lying between them. Here the CDR3 reads CATSRDKGTRQYF. The DNA of the CDR3 is TGTGCCACCAGCAGAGATAAGGGGACACGGCAGTACTTC. The entire variable domain, with the rest obtained from reference TRBV15 and TRBJ2-4, is as follows: DAMVIQNPRYQVTQFGKPVTLSCSQTLNHNVMYWYQQKSSQAPKLLFHYYDKDFNNEADTPDNFQSRRPNTSFCFLDIRSPGLGDTAMYLCATSRDKGTRQYFGAGTRLSVL.

The chain carries TRBV2 and TRBJ1-1, with 7 nucleotides matching TRBD1. The ends lost 6 bases at V and 1 base at J; junction bases unmatched: 11. Germline-derived CDR1 and CDR2 are SNHLY and FYNNEI. This CDR3 region has 16 residues. In DNA, the CDR3 is TGTGCCAGCAGATACTCCGGGACAGTCAGGAACACTGAAGCTTTCTTT. It yields the protein CASRYSGTVRNTEAFF.

V usage is TRBV10-3 and J usage is TRBJ1-5; 7 bases line up with TRBD1. J lost 2 bases, V lost 0 bases, and 4 bases had no gene match. This CDR3 region has 16 residues. Germline CDR1 reads ENHRY; CDR2 reads SYGVKD. The CDR3 DNA reads as TGTGCCATCAGTGAGTCAGGGGGCAATGGCAATCAGCCCCAGCATTTT. Translating it yields CAISESGGNGNQPQHF.

This chain joins TRBV7-7 and TRBJ1-3; tentative D call: TRBD1 (6 bases). Trimming took off 3 bases at V and 2 bases at J, with 11 bases between the two ends. Germline CDR1 SSHAT, CDR2 FNYEAQ (reference sequence). The length of the CDR3 is 15 residues. DNA of the CDR3: TGTGCCAGCAGCTTGGATTCAGGGGCTGGAAACACCATATATTTT. Translating it yields CASSLDSGAGNTIYF. Full variable domain (missing parts from reference TRBV7-7 and TRBJ1-3): GAGVSQSPRYKVTKRGQDVTLRCDPISSHATLYWYQQALGQGPEFLTYFNYEAQPDKSGLPSDRFSAERPEGSISTLTIQRTEQRDSAMYRCASSLDSGAGNTIYFGEGSWLTVV.

The J gene is TRBJ2-7, the V gene TRBV6-2 or TRBV6-3; 7 bases are a match to TRBD2. The CDR3 totals 16 residues. The V gene's germline CDR1 is MNHEY and CDR2 SVGEGT. V shed 5 bases and J 0 bases; nucleotides not matched to a gene: 10. CDR3 sequence reads: CASSVGGLAGSYEQYF. CDR3 DNA sequence: TGTGCCAGCAGTGTCGGGGGGTTAGCGGGCTCCTACGAGCAGTACTTC.

The CDR3 region is CASSVSGGRSYNSPLHF. CDR3 in DNA: TGTGCCAGCAGTGTCTCAGGGGGACGGTCCTATAATTCACCCCTCCACTTT. The chain employs TRBV27 and TRBJ1-6, with 7 bases matching TRBD1. V shed 5 bases, J shed 1 base, and the junction held 8 bases outside the gene matches. CDR1 and CDR2 (germline): MNHEY, SMNVEV (reference sequence). This CDR3 contains 17 residues.

The chain carries TRBV29-1 and TRBJ1-5, with D possibly being TRBD1 (6 bases). This CDR3 contains 13 residues. Germline V gene lookup returns CDR1 SQVTM and CDR2 ANQGSEA. The V gene lost 6 bases and the J gene lost 4 bases, with 13 bases spanning the gap. CDR3 DNA: TGCAGCGTGGGGGGGGCTAGAAATCAGCCCCAGCATTTT. Translating gives CSVGGARNQPQHF. Combining the CDR3 with reference TRBV29-1 and TRBJ1-5 gives the whole variable domain SAVISQKPSRDICQRGTSLTIQCQVDSQVTMMFWYRQQPGQSLTLIATANQGSEATYESGFVIDKFPISRPNLTFSTLTVSNMSPEDSSIYLCSVGGARNQPQHFGDGTRLSIL.

The chain links TRBV12-5 to TRBJ2-1; possible D gene TRBD1, 6 bases. The CDR3 runs to 17 residues. The germline gives CDR1 LGHNT, CDR2 FRNRAP. Between the trimmed V and J ends, which lost 3 bases and 0 bases, there was a span of 15 bases. CDR3: CASGFSGQSLSYNEQFF. The DNA of the CDR3 is TGTGCTAGTGGTTTCTCAGGACAGTCCCTCTCCTACAATGAGCAGTTCTTC.

This chain connects TRBV5-1 to TRBJ2-7, with a weak D call TRBD1 (6 bases). Germline CDR1 is SGHRS and CDR2 is YFSETQ. The germline V and J ends were trimmed by 6 bases and 5 bases, with 15 bases remaining between them. CDR3 length: 13 amino acids. The CDR3 DNA is TGCGCCAGCACCCGGGACAACGGGGACGAGCAGTACTTC. It specifies CASTRDNGDEQYF.

V usage is TRBV2 and J usage is TRBJ1-2; 7 positions match TRBD1. With 4 bases clipped from V and 4 bases from J, the junction kept 3 bases outside the gene matches. Germline assignment: CDR1 SNHLY and CDR2 FYNNEI. The CDR3 covers 13 residues. The CDR3 protein is CASSVAGGYGYTF. The CDR3 DNA reads TGTGCCAGCAGTGTGGCAGGGGGCTATGGCTACACCTTC. The full variable domain, in which reference TRBV2 and TRBJ1-2 provide the parts outside the CDR3, is EPEVTQTPSHQVTQMGQEVILRCVPISNHLYFYWYRQILGQKVEFLVSFYNNEISEKSEIFDDQFSVERPDGSNFTLKIRSTKLEDSAMYFCASSVAGGYGYTFGSGTRLTVV.

V and J are TRBV5-1 and TRBJ2-5; maybe TRBD1 (7 bases). The V gene's germline CDR1 is SGHRS and CDR2 YFSETQ. The CDR3 is 16 amino acids. The V gene lost 3 bases and the J gene lost 1 base, with 16 bases spanning the gap. The CDR3: CASSSGGTVPQETQYF. The CDR3 region has the DNA TGCGCCAGCAGCTCCGGCGGGACAGTGCCCCAAGAGACCCAGTACTTC.

The V gene is TRBV28, the J gene TRBJ2-5, with D perhaps TRBD1 (6 bases). V lost 3 bases, J lost 1 base, and 12 bases lay in between. CDR1 is MDHEN, CDR2 SYDVKM, per germline. The CDR3 loop spans 15 amino acids. The CDR3 DNA is TGTGCCAGCAGTTTCTCGACAGGAGCCCAAGAGACCCAGTACTTC. Amino acid sequence: CASSFSTGAQETQYF.

The count of this clone is one. This chain connects TRBV20-1 to TRBJ1-2, with no clear D. The germline V gene has CDR1 DFQATT and CDR2 SNEGSKA (reference sequence). V was cut by 6 bases and J by 8 bases, with 10 bases left in between. The CDR3 totals 10 residues. The CDR3 loop is CSAEREGYTF. The CDR3 DNA sequence: TGCAGTGCGGAGCGAGAGGGCTACACCTTC.

This sequence joins TRBV5-4 and TRBJ1-5; the D is unclear. This CDR3 contains 16 residues. CDR1 and CDR2 from the germline V gene are SGHNT and YYREEE (reference sequence). V was pared by 0 bases and J by 2 bases, with 12 bases between. Here the CDR3 reads CASSLGDSRGNQPQHF. DNA for the CDR3: TGTGCCAGCAGCTTGGGAGACTCACGGGGCAATCAGCCCCAGCATTTT.